The 10 T cell receptor beta chains listed next were all sequenced from one sample in a study of cytomegalovirus exposure and HLA in healthy donors. PCR involved 60 Vbeta and 13 Jbeta primers. The protocol was immunoSEQ multiplex PCR, while the TCRdb copy is restricted to in-frame clones and leaves out a portion. In the table there are roughly 180,000 clones, around 80% of which are singletons. The specimen was PBMCs. The receptors were gathered from a girl under 18 in good health and CMV-seropositive.

The chain employs TRBV15 and TRBJ1-1; the D gene is possibly TRBD1 (6 bases). Germline V gene lookup returns CDR1 LNHNV and CDR2 YYDKDF (reference sequence). V was cut by 7 bases and J by 2 bases, with 17 bases left in between. The CDR3 consists of 15 residues. CDR3 DNA sequence: TGTGCCACCACCCAGGCCGGGACATCTAACACTGAAGCTTTCTTT. Its protein is CATTQAGTSNTEAFF.

The chain combines TRBV7-9 with TRBJ1-2, with D maybe TRBD1 (6 bases). The CDR3 length is 14 residues. Germline V CDR1 and CDR2: SEHNR, FQNEAQ (reference sequence). V was clipped by 5 bases and J by 4 bases, with 14 bases between them. CDR3 residues: CASSLKGDGYGYTF. The CDR3, as DNA: TGTGCCAGCAGCCTCAAGGGGGACGGCTATGGCTACACCTTC.

This clone appeared once. The rearrangement joins TRBV5-1 to TRBJ2-2; 7 bases fit TRBD1. Germline CDR1 SGHRS, CDR2 YFSETQ. This CDR3 region has 17 residues. The V gene end was trimmed by 4 bases and the J gene end by 2 bases; junction bases not matched to a gene: 11. CDR3 sequence reads: CASSLGPRDSNTGELFF. The CDR3 coding sequence is TGCGCCAGCAGCCTTGGGCCCCGGGACAGTAACACCGGGGAGCTGTTTTTT.

This clone appeared once. This chain links TRBV19 with TRBJ2-3; maybe TRBD1 (5 bases). CDR3 length: 16 amino acids. Germline V lookup: CDR1 LNHDA, CDR2 SQIVND (reference sequence). V was trimmed by 11 bases and J by 0 bases, leaving 21 bases between them. CDR3: CAGTKGRGPSTDTQYF. CDR3 nucleotides: TGTGCCGGTACCAAAGGAAGGGGCCCTAGCACAGATACGCAGTATTTT.

The chain links TRBV19 to TRBJ2-7, with D perhaps TRBD2 (5 bases). The CDR3 extends over 15 amino acids. The germline V gene has CDR1 LNHDA and CDR2 SQIVND (reference sequence). V was cut by 3 bases and J by 3 bases, with 15 bases left in between. DNA of the CDR3: TGTGCCAGTAGTATCCGGCGTGGGAGATTCTACGAGCAGTACTTC. Its translation: CASSIRRGRFYEQYF.

The chain is built from TRBV7-9 and TRBJ1-2; 7 bases are a match to TRBD1. V shed 1 base and J 7 bases; nucleotides not matched to a gene: 6. Germline V gene data show CDR1 as SEHNR and CDR2 as FQNEAQ (reference sequence). CDR3 length: 14 amino acids. The CDR3 is CASSLGAGGAGYTF. The CDR3 DNA sequence: TGTGCCAGCAGCTTAGGGGCAGGGGGTGCTGGCTACACCTTC.

The chain employs TRBV4-3 and TRBJ2-7; TRBD1 aligns across 7 bases. The V segment lost 4 bases and the J segment 2 bases; nucleotides outside the gene matches: 5. Germline V CDR1 and CDR2: LGHNA, YSLEER. The CDR3 is made up of 14 amino acids. CDR3 sequence: CASSPSQGAYEQYF. DNA of the CDR3: TGCGCCAGCAGCCCCTCCCAGGGGGCCTACGAGCAGTACTTC.

This clone has only one observation. The chain has TRBV6-5 and TRBJ1-1, with 7 bases aligning to TRBD1. CDR3 length: 14 residues. Germline V gene sequence: CDR1 MNHEY, CDR2 SVGAGI. J gave up 10 bases and V 6 bases, and 14 bases lay outside the gene matches. The CDR3 bases are TGTGCCAGCAGCCGCGGACAGGAGATTGCTTTAGCTTTCTTT. Protein: CASSRGQEIALAFF.

This chain links TRBV6-4 with TRBJ2-1; 10 nucleotides agree with TRBD2. V lost 5 bases and J lost 6; bases outside the gene matches: 7. The V gene's germline CDR1 is MRHNA and CDR2 SNTAGT. The CDR3 contains 15 residues. In DNA, the CDR3 is TGTGCCAGCAGTAGGCTAGCGGGAGCGGTCAATGAGCAGTTCTTC. The encoded protein is CASSRLAGAVNEQFF.

The rearrangement joins TRBV5-1 to TRBJ2-2, with 7 bases fitting TRBD1. Germline V gene data show CDR1 as SGHRS and CDR2 as YFSETQ. This CDR3 is 14 amino acids long. The V and J ends lost 4 bases and 3 bases, in that order; junction bases with no gene match: 3. The CDR3 DNA is TGCGCCAGCAGCCCGGGACAGTACACCGGGGAGCTGTTTTTT. Translated, it gives CASSPGQYTGELFF. Looking up the rest from reference TRBV5-1 and TRBJ2-2 gives the full variable domain: KAGVTQTPRYLIKTRGQQVTLSCSPISGHRSVSWYQQTPGQGLQFLFEYFSETQRNKGNFPGRFSGRQFSNSRSEMNVSTLELGDSALYLCASSPGQYTGELFFGEGSRLTVL.